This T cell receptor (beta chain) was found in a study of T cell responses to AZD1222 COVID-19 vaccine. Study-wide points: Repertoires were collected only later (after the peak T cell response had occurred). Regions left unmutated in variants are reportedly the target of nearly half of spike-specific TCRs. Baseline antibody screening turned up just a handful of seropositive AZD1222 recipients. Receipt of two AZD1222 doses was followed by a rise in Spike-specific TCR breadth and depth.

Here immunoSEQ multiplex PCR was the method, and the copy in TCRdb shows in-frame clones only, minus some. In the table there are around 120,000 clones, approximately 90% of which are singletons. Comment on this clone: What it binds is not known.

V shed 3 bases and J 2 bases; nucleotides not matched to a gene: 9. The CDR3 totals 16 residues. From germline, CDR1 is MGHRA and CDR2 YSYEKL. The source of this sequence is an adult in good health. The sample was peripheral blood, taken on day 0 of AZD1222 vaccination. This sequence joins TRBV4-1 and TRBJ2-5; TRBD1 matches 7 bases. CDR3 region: CASSQLIRGKQETQYF. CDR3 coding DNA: TGCGCCAGCAGCCAGCTGATCAGGGGGAAACAAGAGACCCAGTACTTC.